The text below deals with one TCR beta chain. The CDR3 contains 13 residues. Trimming took 4 bases from V and 8 from J, leaving 14 bases between them. The entry originates in a study of blood T cell repertoires in COVID-19. Study summary: The samples span acute and convalescent COVID-19 from the United States, Italy and Spain.

Assay: immunoSEQ multiplex PCR; the TCRdb copy retains only in-frame clones and omits some. The sample yields about 160,000 clones, about 87% seen once. The sequence derives from a woman aged 70-85 years with COVID-19, enrolled during active disease. Sequencing was done on a sample of peripheral blood. The chain combines TRBV12-3 or TRBV12-4 with TRBJ1-2; TRBD1 might be the D (6 bases). The CDR3 bases are TGTGCCAGCAGTTCCCCAGGGGTAGGCGGCTACACCTTC. Its protein product is CASSSPGVGGYTF.